One and the same sample provided the 4 T cell receptor beta chains below, sequenced in a study of blood T cells in healthy people across ages. The second PCR ran about 6 to 12 cycles with a sample-barcoded 5' primer and J-beta primers. One entry per CDR3 protein results from TCRdb running MiXCR on the 5' RACE reads. The sample lists 630,000 or so distinct CDR3 sequences; about 32% were seen once. Sequencing used blood. The source is an elderly woman in good health.

There are many counts of this clonotype. The gene calls are TRBV5-1 and TRBJ2-1; 15 positions agree with TRBD2. The CDR3 length is 16 residues. With 4 bases clipped from V and 8 bases from J, the junction kept 7 bases outside the gene matches. Germline loops: CDR1 SGHRS, CDR2 YFSETQ. The CDR3 bases are TGCGCCAGCAGCGCATGGACTAGCGGGGGGGCTGATGAGCAGTTCTTC. This translates into CASSAWTSGGADEQFF.

The V gene is TRBV6-2 or TRBV6-3, the J gene TRBJ2-3; TRBD2 aligns across 11 bases. CDR1 is MNHEY, CDR2 SVGEGT, per germline. Trimming removed 6 bases from V and 2 bases from J; junction bases left unmatched: 22. The CDR3 is made up of 21 amino acids. Written as DNA, the CDR3 is TGTGCCAGCAGCAAACCATTAAGAGGAGAGGCTAGCGGGAGGTTCACAGATACGCAGTATTTT. This encodes CASSKPLRGEASGRFTDTQYF.

This clonotype was recorded at least ten times. The chain combines TRBV7-3 with TRBJ2-5; the D is unclear. From germline, CDR1 is SGHTA and CDR2 FQGTGA. V was cut by 3 bases and J by 4 bases, with 9 bases left in between. This CDR3 has 13 amino acids. CDR3 loop: CASSFTYAETQYF. For the CDR3, the DNA is TGTGCCAGCAGCTTCACATACGCAGAGACCCAGTACTTC.

With respect to this clonotype: A much larger clone sits a single nucleotide away, making a read error possible. The chain couples TRBV20-1 to TRBJ2-3, with TRBD1 matching over 8 bases. This CDR3 has 13 residues. Germline lookup yields CDR1 DFQATT and CDR2 SNEGSKA (reference sequence). Germline trimming cut 7 bases from V and 4 bases from J; bases unmatched to any gene: 7. The CDR3, as DNA: TGCAGTGTCGAACAGGGGGGCCCAGATACGCAGTATTTT. It specifies CSVEQGGPDTQYF.